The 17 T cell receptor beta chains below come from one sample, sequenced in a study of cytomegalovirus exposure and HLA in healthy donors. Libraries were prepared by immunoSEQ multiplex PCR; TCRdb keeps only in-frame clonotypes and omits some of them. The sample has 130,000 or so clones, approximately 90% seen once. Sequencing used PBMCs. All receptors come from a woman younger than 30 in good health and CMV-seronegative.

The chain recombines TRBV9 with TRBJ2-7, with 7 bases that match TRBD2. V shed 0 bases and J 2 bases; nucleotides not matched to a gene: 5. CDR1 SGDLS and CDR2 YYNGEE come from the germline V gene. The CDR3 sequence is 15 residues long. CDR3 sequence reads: CASSVAAGAAYEQYF. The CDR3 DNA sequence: TGTGCCAGCAGCGTAGCGGCGGGAGCCGCCTACGAGCAGTACTTC.

CDR3 residues: CASSEQGQGFEKLFF. Here the CDR3 DNA reads TGTGCCAGCAGTGAACAGGGACAGGGGTTTGAAAAACTGTTTTTT. The rearrangement links TRBV2 to TRBJ1-4, with 10 bases identical to TRBD1. Per germline, CDR1 SNHLY and CDR2 FYNNEI. This CDR3 spans 15 amino acids. Trimming at V came to 2 bases and at J to 7 bases, leaving 4 bases not matched to a gene.

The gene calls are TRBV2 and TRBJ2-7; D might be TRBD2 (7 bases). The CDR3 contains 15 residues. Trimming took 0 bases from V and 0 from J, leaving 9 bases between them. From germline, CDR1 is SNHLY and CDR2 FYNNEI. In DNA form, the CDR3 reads TGTGCCAGCAGTGAAGCGGGGGGGCTCTCCTACGAGCAGTACTTC. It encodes CASSEAGGLSYEQYF.

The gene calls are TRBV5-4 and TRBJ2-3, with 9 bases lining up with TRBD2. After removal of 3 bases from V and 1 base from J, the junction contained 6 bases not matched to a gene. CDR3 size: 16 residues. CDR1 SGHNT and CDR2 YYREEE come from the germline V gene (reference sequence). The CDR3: CASSSSSGGGTDTQYF. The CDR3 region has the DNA TGTGCCAGCAGCTCTAGTAGCGGGGGAGGCACAGATACGCAGTATTTT.

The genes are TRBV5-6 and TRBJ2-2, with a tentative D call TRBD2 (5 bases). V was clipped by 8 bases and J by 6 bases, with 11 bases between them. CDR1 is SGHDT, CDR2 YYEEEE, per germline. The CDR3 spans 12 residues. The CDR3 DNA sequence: TGTGCCAGTAACACGGGGTCCGGGGAGCTGTTTTTT. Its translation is CASNTGSGELFF.

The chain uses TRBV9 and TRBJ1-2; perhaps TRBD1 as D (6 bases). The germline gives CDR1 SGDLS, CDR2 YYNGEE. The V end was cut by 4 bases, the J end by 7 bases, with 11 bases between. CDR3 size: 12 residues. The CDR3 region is CASSSRGRGYTF. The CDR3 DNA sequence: TGTGCCAGCAGCAGCAGGGGCCGTGGCTACACCTTC.

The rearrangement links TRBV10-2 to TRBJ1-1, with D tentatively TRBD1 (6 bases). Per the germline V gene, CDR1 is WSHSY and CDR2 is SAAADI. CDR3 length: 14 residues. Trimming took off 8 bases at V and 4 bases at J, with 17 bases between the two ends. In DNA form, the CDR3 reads TGCGCCAGCCAGGACAGAACTAGGGCCACTGAAGCTTTCTTT. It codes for CASQDRTRATEAFF.

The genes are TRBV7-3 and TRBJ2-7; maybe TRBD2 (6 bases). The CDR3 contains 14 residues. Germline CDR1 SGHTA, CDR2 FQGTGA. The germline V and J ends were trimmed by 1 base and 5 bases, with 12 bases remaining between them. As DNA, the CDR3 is TGTGCCAGCAGCTTAATAGCGGCTGGGAACGAGCAGTACTTC. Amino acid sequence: CASSLIAAGNEQYF.

CDR3 sequence reads: CASSYSKGAGELFF. CDR3 DNA sequence: TGTGCCAGCAGTTACTCGAAAGGGGCCGGGGAGCTGTTTTTT. The chain carries TRBV6-5 and TRBJ2-2, with a tentative D call TRBD1 (5 bases). The CDR3 is made up of 14 amino acids. Germline V gene lookup returns CDR1 MNHEY and CDR2 SVGAGI. Trimming stripped 0 bases from V and 6 bases from J, with 8 bases between.

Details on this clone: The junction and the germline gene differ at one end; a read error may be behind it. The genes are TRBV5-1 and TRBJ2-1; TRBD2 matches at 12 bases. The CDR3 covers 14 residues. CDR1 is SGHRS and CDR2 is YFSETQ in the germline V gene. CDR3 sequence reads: CASSPSGGAAFWIF. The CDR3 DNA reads TGCGCCAGCAGCCCTAGCGGGGGGGCGGCTTTCTGGATCTTC.

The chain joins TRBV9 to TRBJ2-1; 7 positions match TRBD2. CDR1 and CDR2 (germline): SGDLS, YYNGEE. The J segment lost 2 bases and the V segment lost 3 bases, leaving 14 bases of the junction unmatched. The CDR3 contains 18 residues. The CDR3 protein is CASSAKARGTNPYNEQFF. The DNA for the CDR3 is TGTGCCAGCAGCGCCAAGGCCCGGGGGACTAACCCCTACAATGAGCAGTTCTTC.

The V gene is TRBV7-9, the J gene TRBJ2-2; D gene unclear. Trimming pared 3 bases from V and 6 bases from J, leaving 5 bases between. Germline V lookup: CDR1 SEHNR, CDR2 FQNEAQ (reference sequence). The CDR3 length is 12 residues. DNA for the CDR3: TGTGCCAGCAGCTTTATCGCCGGGGAGCTGTTTTTT. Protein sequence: CASSFIAGELFF. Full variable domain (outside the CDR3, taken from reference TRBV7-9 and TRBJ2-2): DTGVSQNPRHKITKRGQNVTFRCDPISEHNRLYWYRQTLGQGPEFLTYFQNEAQLEKSRLLSDRFSAERPKGSFSTLEIQRTEQGDSAMYLCASSFIAGELFFGEGSRLTVL.

For the CDR3, the DNA is TGTGCCAGCAGCGTAGAGGTAGCGGGGGGTTCCGGGGAGCTGTTTTTT. Amino acids: CASSVEVAGGSGELFF. J is TRBJ2-2 and V is TRBV9, with 10 bases that match TRBD2. Germline V gene lookup returns CDR1 SGDLS and CDR2 YYNGEE. V shed 0 bases and J 6 bases; nucleotides not matched to a gene: 5. The CDR3 is made up of 16 amino acids. The full variable domain, rest sourced from reference TRBV9 and TRBJ2-2, is DSGVTQTPKHLITATGQRVTLRCSPRSGDLSVYWYQQSLDQGLQFLIQYYNGEERAKGNILERFSAQQFPDLHSELNLSSLELGDSALYFCASSVEVAGGSGELFFGEGSRLTVL.

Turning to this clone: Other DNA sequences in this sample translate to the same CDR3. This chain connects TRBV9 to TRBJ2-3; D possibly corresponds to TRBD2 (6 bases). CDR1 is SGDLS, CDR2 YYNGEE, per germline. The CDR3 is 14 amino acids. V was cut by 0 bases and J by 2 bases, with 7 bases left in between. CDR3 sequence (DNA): TGTGCCAGCAGCGTAGCGGGGGTCACAGATACGCAGTATTTT. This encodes CASSVAGVTDTQYF.

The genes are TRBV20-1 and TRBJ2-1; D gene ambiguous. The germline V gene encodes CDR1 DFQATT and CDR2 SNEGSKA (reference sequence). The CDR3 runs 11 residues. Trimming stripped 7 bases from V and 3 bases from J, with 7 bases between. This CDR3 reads CSVSSYNEQFF. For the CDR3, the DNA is TGCAGTGTATCTAGCTACAATGAGCAGTTCTTC.

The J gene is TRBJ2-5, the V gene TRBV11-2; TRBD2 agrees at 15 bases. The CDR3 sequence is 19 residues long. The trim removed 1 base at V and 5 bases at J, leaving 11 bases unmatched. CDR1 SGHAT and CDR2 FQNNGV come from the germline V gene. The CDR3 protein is CASSLAPGLAGGPRETQYF. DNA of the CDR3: TGTGCCAGCAGCTTAGCCCCCGGACTAGCGGGGGGGCCGCGGGAGACCCAGTACTTC.

The CDR3 sequence is CAWRSSRGGRYTEAFF. CDR3 bases: TGTGCCTGGAGGTCCTCCAGGGGCGGTAGGTACACTGAAGCTTTCTTT. The J gene is TRBJ1-1, the V gene TRBV30; perhaps TRBD1 as D (6 bases). Germline CDR1 reads GTSNPN; CDR2 reads SVGIG (reference sequence). The CDR3 runs 16 residues. V dropped 3 bases and J dropped 3 bases, with 20 bases sitting between them. Full variable domain (missing parts from reference TRBV30 and TRBJ1-1): SQTIHQWPATLVQPVGSPLSLECTVEGTSNPNLYWYRQAAGRGLQLLFYSVGIGQISSEVPQNLSASRPQDRQFILSSKKLLLSDSGFYLCAWRSSRGGRYTEAFFGQGTRLTVV.